This TCR beta chain appears in the sequencing data of a study of shared clonotypes between healthy human individuals (dated by TCRdb to 2020 to 2021). In the study overall: A few men and two women, aged 18 to 49 years, made up the cohort. To estimate repertoire size and how much clonotypes are shared between individuals, the study performed deep sequencing of blood TCR repertoires from roughly five healthy adults. Each donor's leukapheresis produced roughly between roughly 0.85 and 9.5 billion PBMCs. To increase sequencing depth and limit assay-specific biases, TCR repertoire library preparation and sequencing were carried out by different laboratories using diverse techniques. Per donor, three plates each were used for CD4 naive and CD4 memory, two for CD8 naive, and one for CD8 memory. The full study reports these points: Incomplete sequencing was indicated by rarefaction of sorted-subset datasets, despite the large sequencing depth. Across several donors, 4.5% to 6.5% of naive CD4, 3% to 3.5% of naive CD8, 2.3% of memory CD4, and under 0.45% of memory CD8 clonotypes were shared. The small number of donors limited the genetic and exposure-history diversity represented. Sampling was restricted to blood, and TCR repertoires in tissues likely differ from the TCR repertoires found in blood. Estimated clonotype richness was generally larger for naive than for memory subsets. Higher generation probabilities were observed for clonotypes shared by all four sorted-subset donors than for non-shared clonotypes. Based on pairwise subsampling, the degree of clonotype sharing among donors was expected to be affected by sequencing depth.

The donors were healthy, HIV-negative adults with no recently reported acute infections or vaccinations. Every donor was a Caucasian adult residing in Nashville, Tennessee, USA. CD4+ T cells were enriched by magnetic negative selection, after which naive cells were positively selected on CD45RA and the negative fraction was taken as the memory subset. Blood was collected by leukapheresis, and PBMCs were isolated by Ficoll-Histopaque density gradient centrifugation and then cryopreserved in liquid nitrogen vapor phase. Analytical flow cytometry was used to check the purity and quantity of each magnetically sorted T cell population. From each sorted fraction, genomic DNA was isolated and quantified by UV absorbance on a Nanodrop 2000c. TCR CDR3 regions were amplified from genomic DNA by multiplex PCR using the deep immunoSEQ assay. Genomic DNA extracted from each cell subset was distributed evenly over all wells of several immunoSEQ 96-well plates, and each plate served as one replicate. Each replicate PCR for sorted subsets received approximately 220 ng genomic DNA, equal to roughly 29,000 T cell genomes. Purified libraries were quantified with a Qubit 3.0 fluorometer, sized on a Bioanalyzer 2100, and re-quantified with the KAPA Library Quantification kit. Each immunoSEQ 96-well plate was sequenced on its own single-read 150-cycle Illumina NextSeq 550 flow cell. The study's processing was this. Because the immunoSEQ output included only junctional sequences and no quality scores, the filtering could not be the same as the filtering used for full-length reads. Sequences were annotated with PyIR, a Python wrapper for IgBLAST v1.9, and V/J genes and CDR3 were assigned using IMGT germline references. Reads were filtered out if the reads had weak V/J assignments (E-value above 1e-6), no CDR3, stop codons, out-of-frame junctions, or ambiguous translated residues. V3J clonotypes were defined by identical inferred V gene, J gene, and CDR3 amino acid sequence. Percentage overlap between repertoires was computed as shared unique clonotypes divided by the size of the smaller repertoire. RTK rarefaction, the Chao1 estimator, and Recon v2.1 estimates of unobserved clonotypes were used to assess repertoire richness. Generation probabilities were computed with OLGA for all TCRbeta clonotypes obtained by the gDNA method from a few donors. In its TCRdb copy, this immuneACCESS table keeps in-frame sequences only and misses some clones. Where compared with another copy, unresolved V genes explain less than half of these, and the others have no known cause. That table gives V, J and clone size, and the DNA gave D and trimming. The sample profile shows under 650,000 clones; 90% to 96% of them were found once. 0.06% of the sample rests with the top ten.

Taken from cysteine to phenylalanine, the CDR3 has 14 residues. Left in the record is the CDR3 DNA by itself, 42 bases read in frame from the first base. V is cut by 5 bases and J by 0 bases, and the space between the germline ends is 9 bases. CDR1 and CDR2, per the germline V gene (reference sequence), are LNHDA and SQIVND. Comment on this clone: It lacks a known antigen. No clone much larger than this one lies a single base away; base qualities are absent.

The rearranged segments are TRBV19 and TRBJ2-3, and perhaps TRBD2 as D gene, on 5 matching bases. This TCR came from a young woman in good health. Sequencing was carried out using naive CD4+ T cells sorted from blood. The cell subset or site label, as the study defines it: CD45RA+ positively selected. Read as DNA, the sequence is TGTGCCAGTAGTCCAGCGGAGAGCACAGATACGCAGTATTTT. It is translated as CASSPAESTDTQYF.